This T cell receptor beta chain was identified in a study of cytomegalovirus exposure and HLA in healthy donors (dated 2017 in TCRdb). Turning to the overall study: An earlier analysis of several hundred of the donors reported 250 to 350 Gb of sequence data and some 120 million unique TCR beta sequences from 150 million to 200 million T cells. High-throughput TCR immunosequencing, statistical association of individual TCRs with disease status, and machine learning were combined to predict cytomegalovirus infection status. About 280 gigabases of sequencing data and around 80 million unique TCR sequences made up an early release that covered nearly 650 HLA-typed donors. In a later analysis, previously published TCR beta repertoires from fewer than 750 donors were re-analyzed and high-resolution HLA genotyping was added so that TCR occurrence patterns could be studied. The study profiled the T cell repertoires of hundreds of subjects by immunosequencing and related them to cytomegalovirus serostatus. Of the 350 to 450 genotyped donors, about 80% fell in the genetic ancestry cluster associated with self-reported Caucasian donors. Both class I and class II loci were covered by HLA typing, at four-digit resolution. Rather than drawing on any new phenotypic data, the later analysis identified candidate immune exposures from TCR beta sequences and the way those sequences occurred across donors. Donor age, sex, ethnicity and CMV serostatus were collected together with the repertoire data. Because of strong linkage in the cohort, four or five DR-DQ haplotypes were treated as single units for association and clustering. In a later genetic analysis, genome-wide SNP genotypes for about 55% of the roughly 670 donors were used, and that subset was treated as a discovery cohort. Every repertoire in the discovery cohort had been generated on one and the same sequencing platform. The study was designed to test whether signatures of past pathogen exposure could be identified by cataloging public T cell receptors. The number of donors typed differed by locus, with roughly 629-640 for A, B, C, DRB1 and DQB1, around 520 for DQA1, approximately 580 for DPA1, and 472 for DPB1. An earlier analysis of roughly 580 of the donors used high-throughput TCR beta sequencing to judge whether each TCR beta V gene segment behaved as functional or pseudogenic. A separate validation cohort of roughly 130 different subjects was used in addition to the approximately 640-subject first cohort. Across 300 to 400 genotyped donors of the cohort, an average of about 220,000 unique TCR beta nucleotide sequences per donor were sequenced, and roughly a sixth of those sequences were non-productive. Broad study findings and their caveats: An association between a missense DCLRE1C variant and V-gene and J-gene trimming of TCR beta chains was found in a later genetic analysis and replicated in an independent cohort. Some 16 rarely observed V segments, including chromosome 9 orphons, were excluded from the earlier analysis of about 600 of the donors because counts were too low. Three of the identified cytomegalovirus-associated TCR beta chains were confirmed in vitro to be specific for cytomegalovirus antigens. While some public TCRs were present in many individuals, most TCR sequences turned up only very rarely across donors. The presence/absence analyses assumed that sequencing depth was roughly uniform across donors, and that assumption may not be true. CMV serostatus was the only immune exposure information available for the cohort. Cytomegalovirus status was reported to be diagnosed by the classifier with high specificity and sensitivity in both the original and validation cohorts. In a later analysis, several top co-occurrence clusters were reported to appear linked to parvovirus B19, influenza, CMV and Epstein-Barr virus. A later analysis found that most CMV-associated TCR beta chains appeared HLA-restricted, with HLA associations seemingly driven largely by CMV exposure. A later analysis found that TCR association rates varied across HLA loci, with DRB1 alleles showing the most associated TCRs and HLA-C alleles the fewest. In a later analysis, HLA-associated TCR beta chains were found to be more clonally expanded and to have lower generation probabilities than equally common non-associated chains. A further reported finding was that TCR beta sequences accurately predicted the HLA-A and HLA-B alleles for most subjects in the first cohort. When HLA alleles, especially DR and DQ, strongly co-occurred, attributing TCR associations to individual alleles was difficult. According to a later genetic analysis, donors in an Asian-associated ancestry cluster had fewer N-insertions in productive TCRs than the approximately 650-donor mean. HLA typing was unavailable for some donors at each locus, so association tests used only the typed subset. Only TCR beta chains were sequenced in this cohort, and the absence of alpha or paired-chain data limited detectable features. The study gave a list of under 200 TCR beta chains associated with cytomegalovirus. Correlated functional status among segregating V segments might be attributable to linkage disequilibrium, but an unknown experimental factor could not be ruled out. A later analysis associated 15,000 to 20,000 TCR beta sequences with specific HLA alleles at a false discovery rate of 0.05. The authors suggested that the approach could potentially be generalized to other disease states and immunological phenotypes. In an earlier analysis of around 600 of the donors, most TCR beta V segments appeared in productive rearrangements about 90% or about 30% of the time, broadly matching IMGT annotations. A cluster of highly shared sequence variants was judged likely to represent a technical artifact of the sequencing pipeline.

About this clone itself: Its antigen target is currently unknown. One base away there is no much larger clone; base qualities are not given.

The cohort consisted of 600 or so healthy bone marrow donors. All cohort members were sampled while nominally healthy, although unrecorded immune exposures were likely present. The donor was CMV seropositive and belonged to the group of a few hundred seropositive cohort members. A peripheral blood sample was collected from each donor, and TCR beta sequencing was performed on peripheral blood mononuclear cells. The Qiagen DNeasy Blood Extraction Kit was used to extract genomic DNA from the blood cell samples. Libraries were prepared through the immunoSEQ multiplex PCR assay. The multiplex PCR relied on a mix of 60 forward primers for TCR Vbeta segments and 13 reverse primers for TCR Jbeta segments. A multiplex PCR assay on genomic DNA amplified the CDR3 region of rearranged TCR beta genes. On the Illumina HiSeq System, the amplified TCR beta libraries were sequenced as 87-base-pair reads. Concerning the study's data processing: A later analysis tallied about 77 million unique TCR beta chains across the approximately 670 repertoires, and around 12 million of those chains were shared by two or more donors. Raw reads were error-corrected and collapsed into unique sequences with a nearest-neighbor algorithm that merged closely related sequences to remove PCR and sequencing errors. To assign V, D and J gene segments, CDR3 sequences were aligned to IMGT reference sequences. For a sequence to be retained, at least a six-nucleotide match to both a V gene segment and a J gene segment was required. Rearrangements were called productive when the CDR3 lacked stop codons and stayed in frame with V and J; all others were non-productive. Following IMGT convention, CDR3 was defined as the stretch from the second conserved V-encoded cysteine to the conserved J-encoded phenylalanine. In an earlier analysis of more than 550 of the donors, sequences lacking an unambiguous match to a single V gene segment were excluded. An earlier analysis of 500 to 700 of the donors classified V segments as functional when productive rearrangements were above 56.7% and as segregating when the standard deviation between donors was above 5%. A statistical classification framework was built to diagnose cytomegalovirus status from the catalog of TCR beta chain sequences. In a later analysis, V and J genes were assigned by comparing TCR nucleotide sequences against IMGT/GENE-DB human TR gene sequences. The TCRdist pipeline was used in a later analysis to assign CDR3 sequences and most-parsimonious VDJ recombination scenarios. In a later analysis, every TCR beta chain was defined by the combination of its CDR3 amino acid sequence and its V-gene family, and reads without a unique V-gene family were dropped. To address suspected cross-contamination and a sequencing artifact, a later analysis removed approximately 590 highly shared, low-generation-probability nucleotide sequences. In a later analysis, a clonal expansion index for each public chain was calculated from normalized within-repertoire ranks of inferred template counts. Generation probabilities in a later analysis came from a VDJ recombination model fitted to out-of-frame rearrangements, and those results were checked against IGoR. In a later analysis, hypergeometric tests were used to score TCR-TCR, TCR-HLA and TCR-CMV co-occurrence, with a repertoire-size bias correction applied to TCR pairs. In a later analysis, false discovery rates were estimated by permuting HLA or CMV assignments 20 times. A later analysis grouped co-occurring TCRs with DBSCAN, adding TCRdist sequence similarity when clustering within HLA-allele-positive subsets. For co-occurrence clustering, repertoires with fewer than 30,000 or more than 120,000 public chains were excluded, along with roughly 5 repertoires with anomalous nucleotide sharing. What TCRdb holds here is the immuneACCESS table cut down to in-frame rearrangements. Part of the clones is not present; checked against another copy, under half of the missing clones reflect an unresolved V gene, and the others are unexplained. V, J and clone size are taken as reported in that table, and D and trimming were inferred from the DNA itself. The sample includes around 120,000 clones, with roughly 72% observed a single time. Around 10% of the sample belongs to the ten largest clones.

The specimen sequenced was PBMCs. The clonotype comes from a woman in her fifties or sixties in good health and CMV-seropositive.

The DNA sequence is as follows: TGTGCCAGCAGTGGGGGTCGACAGGGCACTGAAGCTTTCTTT. Its translation is CASSGGRQGTEAFF. The chain employs TRBV2 and TRBJ1-1; 7 central nucleotides agree with TRBD1. V has 4 bases trimmed and J has 4 bases trimmed; junction bases matching no gene number 6. The CDR3 goes from the cysteine to the phenylalanine over 14 residues. Kept here is only the CDR3 DNA, which spans 42 bases and is read in frame from base 1. Looking up the germline V gene yields CDR1 SNHLY and CDR2 FYNNEI.